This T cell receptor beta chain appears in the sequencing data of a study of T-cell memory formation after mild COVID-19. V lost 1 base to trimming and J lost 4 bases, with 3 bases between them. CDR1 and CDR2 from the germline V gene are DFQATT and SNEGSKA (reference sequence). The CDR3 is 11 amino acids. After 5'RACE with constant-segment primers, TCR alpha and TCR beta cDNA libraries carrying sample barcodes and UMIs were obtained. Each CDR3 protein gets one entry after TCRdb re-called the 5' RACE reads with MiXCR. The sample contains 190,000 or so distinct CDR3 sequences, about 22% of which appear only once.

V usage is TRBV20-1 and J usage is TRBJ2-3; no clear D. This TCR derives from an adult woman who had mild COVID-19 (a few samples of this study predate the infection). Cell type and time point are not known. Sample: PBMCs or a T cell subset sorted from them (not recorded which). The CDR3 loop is CSARVPDTQYF. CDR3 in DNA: TGCAGTGCTAGAGTCCCAGATACGCAGTATTTT.